These T cell receptor beta chains were read from a single sample in a study of spatial heterogeneity in lung cancer. Each CDR3 protein gets one entry after TCRdb re-called the 5' RACE reads with MiXCR. This table has more than 20,000 distinct CDR3 sequences, roughly 13% appearing once. The input for sequencing was PBMCs, taken at surgery. These receptors were obtained from a female donor with early-stage non-small cell lung cancer. CDR3s include the opening cysteine and the closing phenylalanine or tryptophan. Each record gives: D gene, CDR3 length, V gene, clone size, J gene, CDR3 DNA, CDR3 protein. A D gene is named only where the DNA matches it firmly. Clone size appears in some rows only: once, few, many, or a class for an expanded clone.

.	14	TRBV28	many	TRBJ1-2	TGTGCCAGCAGTTTAACTGATTTTTTAGGTGGCTACACCTTC	CASSLTDFLGGYTF
.	11	TRBV27	.	TRBJ2-7	TGTGCCAGCAGTTCGGCCTACGAGCAGTACTTC	CASSSAYEQYF
.	16	TRBV27	many	TRBJ2-3	TGTGCCAGCAGTCCCGCCCGGGACTGGAGCACAGATACGCAGTATTTT	CASSPARDWSTDTQYF
.	14	TRBV19	.	TRBJ1-1	TGTGCCAGTAGCCGGGCAGGGATGGGCACTGAAGCTTTCTTT	CASSRAGMGTEAFF
.	17	TRBV12-3/TRBV12-4	many	TRBJ2-3	TGTGCCAGCAGCCCCCGGTGGCGGGACAGCCTCACAGATACGCAGTATTTT	CASSPRWRDSLTDTQYF
TRBD1	18	TRBV27	many	TRBJ2-2	TGTGCCAGCGGCATAGGGACAGGGGGTGGATCGAACACCGGGGAGCTGTTTTTT	CASGIGTGGGSNTGELFF
.	14	TRBV20-1	many	TRBJ2-3	TGCAGTGCCCCGCCGGGACACGGCACAGATACGCAGTATTTT	CSAPPGHGTDTQYF
TRBD2	14	TRBV12-3/TRBV12-4	.	TRBJ2-1	TGTGCCAGCAGGGGACTAGCGGGAGGGGTTGAGCAGTTCTTC	CASRGLAGGVEQFF
.	13	TRBV2	once	TRBJ2-5	TGTGCCAGCAGTGAAGCGCCCCAAGAGACCCAGTACTTC	CASSEAPQETQYF
TRBD1	13	TRBV4-3	many	TRBJ2-1	TGCGCCAGCAGCCACGACAGGGATTATGAGCAGTTCTTC	CASSHDRDYEQFF
TRBD1	17	TRBV3-1	many	TRBJ2-6	TGTGCCACCGGGGAACAGGGGGTTAGCTCTGGGGCCAACGTCCTGACTTTC	CATGEQGVSSGANVLTF
TRBD1	16	TRBV11-2	many	TRBJ2-1	TGTGCCAGCAGTCCGGGACAGGCCGGTTTTTACAATGAGCAGTTCTTC	CASSPGQAGFYNEQFF
TRBD1	14	TRBV7-2	many	TRBJ2-7	TGTGCCAGCAGCACCACGACAGGGCCCTACGAGCAGTACTTC	CASSTTTGPYEQYF
TRBD2	14	TRBV6-6	many	TRBJ2-7	TGTGCCAGCAGTCACCCGGGGGGCTCCTACGAGCAGTACTTC	CASSHPGGSYEQYF
.	12	TRBV14	few	TRBJ2-5	TGTGCCAGCAGCCAAGACCGGAAGACCCAGTACTTC	CASSQDRKTQYF
.	13	TRBV19	.	TRBJ1-4	TGTGCCACCGGACGTCCAGGCAATGAAAAACTGTTTTTT	CATGRPGNEKLFF
.	14	TRBV2	.	TRBJ2-3	TGTGCCAGCGGGGGTCCGTCTGGCACAGATACGCAGTATTTT	CASGGPSGTDTQYF
.	15	TRBV5-1	many	TRBJ1-1	TGCGCCAGCAGCTTGACAGGGCTGAACACTGAAAAAGCTTTCTTT	CASSLTGLNTEKAFF
.	15	TRBV11-2	few	TRBJ1-4	TGTGCCAGCAGCTTAGGATCGGGTGCCTATGAAAAACTGTTTTTT	CASSLGSGAYEKLFF
.	15	TRBV7-8	few	TRBJ2-1	TGTGCCAGCAGCTTAGCCGGACAGAGGTACAATGAGCAGTTCTTC	CASSLAGQRYNEQFF
TRBD2	19	TRBV28	many	TRBJ2-1	TGTGCCAGCACCATGGCGGGCCAAAACCTAGCGGAAAAATATGGTGAGCAGTTCTTC	CASTMAGQNLAEKYGEQFF
TRBD1	15	TRBV7-2	many	TRBJ2-1	TGTGCCAGCAGCTTAACAGGGGTCGCCTACAATGAGCAGTTCTTC	CASSLTGVAYNEQFF
TRBD1	18	TRBV15	many	TRBJ1-1	TGTGCCACCAGCACTCAGAGGGCGACAGGGATAGCGACTACTGAAGCTTTCTTT	CATSTQRATGIATTEAFF
.	12	TRBV24-1	.	TRBJ2-5	TGTGCCACCAGGGACAAACAAGAGACCCAGTACTTC	CATRDKQETQYF
.	13	TRBV4-3	many	TRBJ1-1	TGCGCCAGCAGCTGGCGGGACCACACTGAAGCTTTCTTT	CASSWRDHTEAFF
.	14	TRBV12-3/TRBV12-4	many	TRBJ1-4	TGTGCCAGCAGTCAACAACGGACTCATGAAAAACTGTTTTTT	CASSQQRTHEKLFF
.	12	TRBV29-1	many	TRBJ1-1	TGCAGCGTGAGGTTGGAGTCAGTCGCAGCTTTCTTT	CSVRLESVAAFF
.	16	TRBV7-9	many	TRBJ1-1	TGTGCCAGCAGCCTATCATATTTAGGGGGTGGCACTGAAGCTTTCTTT	CASSLSYLGGGTEAFF
.	16	TRBV7-2	many	TRBJ2-3	TGTGCCAGCAGCTTAGCGCGAAGGGGCGGCACAGATACGCAGTATTTT	CASSLARRGGTDTQYF
.	18	TRBV7-2	few	TRBJ2-6	TGTGCCAGCAGCTTAGATGCCCCGGGGGGCGCTGGGGCCAACGTCCTGACTTTC	CASSLDAPGGAGANVLTF
.	13	TRBV20-1	many	TRBJ2-4	TGCAGTGCTAGACAGGGCACGGAAAACATTCAGTACTTC	CSARQGTENIQYF
.	13	TRBV6-5	many	TRBJ1-1	TGTGCCAGCAATCCTCAGGGTAATCGGGAAGCTTTCTTT	CASNPQGNREAFF
.	12	TRBV18	many	TRBJ2-1	TGTGCCAGCATGTCCCAAAGGAATGAGCAGTTCTTC	CASMSQRNEQFF
.	14	TRBV5-1	many	TRBJ2-5	TGCGCCAGCAGCCTCAGGGAAAGTAGAGAGACCCAGTACTTC	CASSLRESRETQYF
.	14	TRBV7-2	few	TRBJ2-2	TGTGCCAGCAGCAAATGGGACGGTTCCGGGGAGCTGTTTTTT	CASSKWDGSGELFF
TRBD1	16	TRBV6-2/TRBV6-3	many	TRBJ1-1	TGTGCCAGCAGTTACCCTGTGGACAGGGGAGCAACTGAAGCTTTCTTT	CASSYPVDRGATEAFF
.	15	TRBV20-1	few	TRBJ1-1	TGCAGTGCTAGTTTCGGGACTCCAGTTGGGGGTGAAGCTTTCTTT	CSASFGTPVGGEAFF
TRBD1	14	TRBV29-1	few	TRBJ1-3	TGCAGCGTCGGTCTGGGGGGACAGGGAAACACCATATATTTT	CSVGLGGQGNTIYF
.	18	TRBV28	.	TRBJ2-3	TGTGCCAGCAGCTTACCCACGCACGGGAATACTAGCACAGATACGCAGTATTTT	CASSLPTHGNTSTDTQYF
.	12	TRBV28	few	TRBJ2-1	TGTGCCAGCAGTTTATTCCTGGGTGAGCAGTTCTTC	CASSLFLGEQFF
TRBD2	12	TRBV27	many	TRBJ2-1	TGTGCCAGCAGTTTATTACTAGCGGGAGGACCCTTC	CASSLLLAGGPF
TRBD1	16	TRBV12-3/TRBV12-4	many	TRBJ2-5	TGTGCCAGCAGCAGAGGACAGGGGTTTTGGCAAGAGACCCAGTACTTC	CASSRGQGFWQETQYF